This T cell receptor (beta chain) was recovered during a study of a mutant IDH1 vaccine in newly diagnosed glioma (dated by TCRdb to about 2021). About the full investigation: Across visits V03 through V10, patients got a total of eight vaccinations, given in weeks 1, 3, 5, 7, 11, 15, 19 and 23. Peripheral blood was collected at six visits: V03 (baseline), V05, V07, V10, V12 and V13. Longitudinal TCRB deep sequencing was performed for 20 to 25 treated patients wherever samples were available for exploratory analyses. Prior to enrollment, standard therapy consisting of radiotherapy alone, temozolomide alone, or radiochemotherapy with temozolomide had been administered to patients, with the combination being received by most patients. Of the approximately 34 patients who were treated, about 62% were male and 37.5% were female, and the mean age was roughly 40 years. Vaccination started 4-6 weeks after radiotherapy alone, or was given together with temozolomide cycles in the groups whose treatment included chemotherapy. The full study reports these points: PBMC samples for TCRB deep sequencing were selected based on availability. The authors noted that analyses of patient blood samples could not be reproduced because of sample limitations. Vaccine-induced immune responses across multiple MHC alleles were detected in approximately 94% of patients. Pseudoprogression appeared unrelated to alterations in the top peripheral T cell clonotypes detected by TCRB sequencing.

According to the study, the label for this sample's time point signals: week 23, last vaccination. Every vaccine dose consisted of 300 ug of a 20-mer mutant IDH1 peptide in Montanide, administered subcutaneously together with topical imiquimod. Donors had newly diagnosed WHO grade 3 or 4 IDH1-mutant astrocytomas with loss of nuclear ATRX. The samples were drawn from NOA16, a multicentre, single-arm, open-label phase I trial in Germany that tested a mutant IDH1 peptide vaccine in humans for the first time. The DNeasy Blood and Tissue Kit was used to extract genomic DNA from EDTA blood for TCRB sequencing. Library preparation used the immunoSEQ multiplex PCR assay. Rearranged TCR beta chain sequences were amplified using the hsTCRB Kit according to the manufacturer's protocol. An Illumina MiSeq was used to sequence the TCRB libraries. The authors' analysis ran thus. The proprietary platform of the kit vendor was used for demultiplexing, trimming and gene mapping. Here the immuneACCESS table is served through TCRdb, limited to in-frame sequences with V and J called. Missing clones are a known gap in these copies; in checked studies unresolved V genes cover under half, and the rest lacks a known reason. V and J calls and clone size are those listed in that table; D and trimming were worked out from the DNA. For this sample there are around 56,000 clones; roughly 81% appear just once. Roughly 8.4% of the sample is taken by the ten largest.

Of note for this clone: Its antigen is unknown. Nothing much larger sits one base from this clone, and base qualities are not available.

The sequenced sample was PBMCs, obtained from a glioma patient whose treatment included an IDH1 peptide vaccine. The sequence derives from a woman between 40 and 50 years old with glioma. Some clones in this sample may be carry-over from other donors' samples.

The CDR3 reads CASSEGGSSGNTIYF. The DNA reads TGTGCCAGCAGTGAAGGGGGGTCCTCTGGAAACACCATATATTTT. The receptor chain draws on TRBV6-1 and TRBJ1-3, with TRBD1 as a weak D call on 5 bases. There are 15 amino acids in the CDR3, from cysteine to phenylalanine inclusive. CDR3 DNA only is kept here, 45 bases in frame from base 1. Trimming costs V 1 base and J 0 bases, and their ends lie 7 bases apart. CDR1 MNHNS and CDR2 SASEGT are derived from the germline V gene.